This record concerns one T cell receptor beta chain sequence. This sample is part of a study of blood T cell repertoires in COVID-19. As for the study in general: Whether acute or convalescent, the COVID-19 samples came from the United States, Italy and Spain.

Measured with immunoSEQ multiplex PCR; TCRdb has only the in-frame clones, and not every one. The data contain 200,000 to 250,000 clones, about 87% of them singletons. This receptor was identified in a woman aged 45-65 years who had recovered from COVID-19. Sample: PBMCs or T cells enriched from blood (not recorded which).

CDR3 sequence: CATSEPWLAGRVNEQFF. In DNA form, the CDR3 reads TGTGCCACCAGTGAGCCGTGGCTAGCGGGAAGGGTGAATGAGCAGTTCTTC. The rearrangement uses TRBV24-1 and TRBJ2-1; 9 bases align to TRBD2. V shed 4 bases, J shed 7 bases, and the junction held 13 bases outside the gene matches. Germline CDR1 reads KGHDR; CDR2 reads SFDVKD. The CDR3 loop spans 17 amino acids.